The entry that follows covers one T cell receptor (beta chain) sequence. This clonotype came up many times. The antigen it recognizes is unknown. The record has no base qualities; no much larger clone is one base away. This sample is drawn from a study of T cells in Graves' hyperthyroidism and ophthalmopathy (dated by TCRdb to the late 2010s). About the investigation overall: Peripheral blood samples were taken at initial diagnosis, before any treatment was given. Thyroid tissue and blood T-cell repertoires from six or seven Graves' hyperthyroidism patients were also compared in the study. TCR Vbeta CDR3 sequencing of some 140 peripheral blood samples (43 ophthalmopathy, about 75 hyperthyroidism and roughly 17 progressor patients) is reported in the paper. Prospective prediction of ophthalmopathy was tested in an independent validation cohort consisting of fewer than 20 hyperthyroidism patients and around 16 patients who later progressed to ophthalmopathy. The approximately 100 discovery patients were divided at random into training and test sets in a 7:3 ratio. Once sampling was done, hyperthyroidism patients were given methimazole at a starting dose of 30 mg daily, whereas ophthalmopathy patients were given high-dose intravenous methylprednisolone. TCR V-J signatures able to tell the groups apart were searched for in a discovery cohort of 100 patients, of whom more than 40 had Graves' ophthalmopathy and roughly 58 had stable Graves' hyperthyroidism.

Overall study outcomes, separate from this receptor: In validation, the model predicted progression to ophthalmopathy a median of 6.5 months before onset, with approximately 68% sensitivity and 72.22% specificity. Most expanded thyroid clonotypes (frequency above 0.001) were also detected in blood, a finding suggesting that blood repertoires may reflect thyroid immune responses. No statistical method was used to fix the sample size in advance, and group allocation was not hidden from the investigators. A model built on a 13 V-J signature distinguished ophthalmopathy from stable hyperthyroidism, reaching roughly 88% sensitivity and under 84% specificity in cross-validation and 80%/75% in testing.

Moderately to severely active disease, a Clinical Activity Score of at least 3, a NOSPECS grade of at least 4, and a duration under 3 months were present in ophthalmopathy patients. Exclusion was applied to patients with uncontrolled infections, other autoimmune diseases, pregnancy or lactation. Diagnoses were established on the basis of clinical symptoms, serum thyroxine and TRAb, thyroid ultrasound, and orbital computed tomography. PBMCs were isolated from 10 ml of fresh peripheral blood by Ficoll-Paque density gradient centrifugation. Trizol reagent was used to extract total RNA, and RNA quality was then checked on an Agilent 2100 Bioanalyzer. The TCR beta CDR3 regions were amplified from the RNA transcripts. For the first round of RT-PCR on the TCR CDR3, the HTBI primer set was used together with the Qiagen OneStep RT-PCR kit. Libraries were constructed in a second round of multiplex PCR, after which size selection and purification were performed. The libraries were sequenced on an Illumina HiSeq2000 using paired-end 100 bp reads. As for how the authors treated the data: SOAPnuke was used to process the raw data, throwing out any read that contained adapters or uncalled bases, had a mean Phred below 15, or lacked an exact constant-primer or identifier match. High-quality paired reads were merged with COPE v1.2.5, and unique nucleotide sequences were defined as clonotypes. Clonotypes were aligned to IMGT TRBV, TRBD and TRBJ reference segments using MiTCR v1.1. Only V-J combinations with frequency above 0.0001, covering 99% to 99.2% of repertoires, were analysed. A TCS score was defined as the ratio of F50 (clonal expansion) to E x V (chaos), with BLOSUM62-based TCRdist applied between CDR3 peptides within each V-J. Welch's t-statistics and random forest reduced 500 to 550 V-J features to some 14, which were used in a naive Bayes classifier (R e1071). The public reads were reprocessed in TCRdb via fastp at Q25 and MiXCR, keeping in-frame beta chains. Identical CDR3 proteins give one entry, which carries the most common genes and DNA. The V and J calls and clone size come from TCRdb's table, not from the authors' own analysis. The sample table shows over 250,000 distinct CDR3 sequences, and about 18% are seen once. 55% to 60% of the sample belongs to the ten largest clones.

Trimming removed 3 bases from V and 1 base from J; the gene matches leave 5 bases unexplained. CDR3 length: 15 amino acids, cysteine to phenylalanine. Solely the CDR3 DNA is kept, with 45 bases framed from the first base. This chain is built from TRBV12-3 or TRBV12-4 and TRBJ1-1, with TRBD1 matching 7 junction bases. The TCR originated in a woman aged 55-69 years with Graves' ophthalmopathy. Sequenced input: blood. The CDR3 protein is CASSFKGAQNTEAFF. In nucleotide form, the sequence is TGTGCCAGCAGTTTCAAGGGGGCACAGAACACTGAAGCTTTCTTT.